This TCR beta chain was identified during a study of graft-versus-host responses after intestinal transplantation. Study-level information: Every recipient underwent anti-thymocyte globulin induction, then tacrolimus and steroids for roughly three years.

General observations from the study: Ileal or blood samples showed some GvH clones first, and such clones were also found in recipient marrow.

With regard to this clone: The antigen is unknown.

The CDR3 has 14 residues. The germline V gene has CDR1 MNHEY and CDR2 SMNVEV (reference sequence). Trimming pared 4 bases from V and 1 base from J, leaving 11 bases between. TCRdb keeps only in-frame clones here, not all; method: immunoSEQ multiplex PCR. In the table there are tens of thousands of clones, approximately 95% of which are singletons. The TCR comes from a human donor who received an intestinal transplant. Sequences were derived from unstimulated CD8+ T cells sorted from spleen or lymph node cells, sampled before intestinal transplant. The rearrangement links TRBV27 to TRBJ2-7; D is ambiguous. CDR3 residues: CASSSQVASYEQYF. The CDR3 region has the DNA TGTGCCAGCAGTTCCCAGGTCGCTTCCTACGAGCAGTACTTC.